A single sample gave rise to the 27 T cell receptor beta chains below, sequenced in a study of radiation and T cells in renal cell carcinoma. Measured with immunoSEQ multiplex PCR; TCRdb has only the in-frame clones, and not every one. The table shows approximately 170,000 clones, with about 87% occurring only once. Time point defined: blood 4 weeks post-SBRT, at nephrectomy. This sample's treatment: 15 Gy SBRT to primary tumor, nephrectomy 4 weeks later. The specimen comprised blood, sampled from a patient whose treatment included radiotherapy and nephrectomy. These receptors were collected from a woman aged 50 to 60 with renal cell carcinoma.

The V and J genes are TRBV18 and TRBJ1-2; D possibly corresponds to TRBD1 (5 bases). Germline V gene sequence: CDR1 KGHSH, CDR2 LQKENI. V was cut by 3 bases and J by 4 bases, with 12 bases left in between. The CDR3 sequence is 14 residues long. Here the CDR3 DNA reads TGTGCCAGCTCACCGGAGCGACAGTCCTATGGCTACACCTTC. Translating gives CASSPERQSYGYTF.

The J gene is TRBJ2-5, the V gene TRBV6-6; D gene uncertain. Germline V gives CDR1 MNHNY, CDR2 SVGAGI (reference sequence). There are 12 residues in the CDR3. V lost 7 bases and J 5 bases, leaving 11 bases between the germline ends. The chain's CDR3 is CASNLGGETQYF. In DNA form, the CDR3 reads TGTGCCAGCAATCTAGGTGGGGAGACCCAGTACTTC.

This clone was counted a single time. The chain combines TRBV7-2 with TRBJ2-5, with D tentatively TRBD2 (5 bases). The V gene's germline CDR1 is SGHTA and CDR2 FQGNSA. The CDR3 runs to 13 residues. Trimming removed 1 base at V and 5 bases at J, with 8 bases between. The CDR3 here is CASSLVVAETQYF. The CDR3 bases are TGTGCCAGCAGCTTAGTTGTAGCGGAGACCCAGTACTTC.

The J gene is TRBJ1-2, the V gene TRBV25-1, with D perhaps matching TRBD1 (6 bases). The V gene's germline CDR1 is MGHDK and CDR2 SYGVNS. V lost 3 bases to trimming and J lost 4 bases, with 9 bases between them. CDR3 length: 13 amino acids. The CDR3 protein is CASSDSGAYGYTF. In DNA, the CDR3 is TGTGCCAGCAGTGACTCGGGGGCCTATGGCTACACCTTC.

The chain joins TRBV19 to TRBJ1-2; a weak D match, TRBD1 (5 bases). Germline V CDR1 and CDR2: LNHDA, SQIVND (reference sequence). V lost 5 bases and J 6 bases, leaving 10 bases between the germline ends. This CDR3 spans 12 amino acids. The CDR3 coding sequence is TGTGCCAGTAGTTGGCTAGGGGATGGCTACACCTTC. Translated, it gives CASSWLGDGYTF.

This rearrangement joins TRBV19 to TRBJ1-2; 8 bases are a match to TRBD1. With V trimmed by 3 bases and J by 4 bases, 4 bases remained unmatched. The CDR3 is 14 residues long. The germline V gene encodes CDR1 LNHDA and CDR2 SQIVND (reference sequence). Here the CDR3 reads CASSMTGEGYGYTF. CDR3 sequence (DNA): TGTGCCAGTAGTATGACAGGGGAAGGCTATGGCTACACCTTC.

The chain combines TRBV30 with TRBJ1-2; TRBD1 matches at 9 bases. Germline CDR1 GTSNPN, CDR2 SVGIG (reference sequence). The CDR3 totals 14 residues. Trimming removed 3 bases from V and 7 bases from J; junction bases left unmatched: 9. The DNA of the CDR3 is TGTGCCTGGAGGAGGGACAGGGATAGGTCTGGCTACACCTTC. It specifies CAWRRDRDRSGYTF.

V gene TRBV18 combines with J gene TRBJ1-1; TRBD1 might be the D (6 bases). V was clipped by 2 bases and J by 0 bases, with 13 bases between them. The CDR3 extends over 16 amino acids. CDR1 is KGHSH, CDR2 LQKENI, per germline. CDR3 nucleotides: TGTGCCAGCTCACCAGTTCCGGGACAACTGAACACTGAAGCTTTCTTT. This codes for CASSPVPGQLNTEAFF.

The V call is TRBV7-2, the J call TRBJ2-3; 12 bases fit TRBD1. With 5 bases clipped from V and 5 bases from J, the junction kept 8 bases outside the gene matches. The germline CDR1 and CDR2 sequences are SGHTA and FQGNSA. The CDR3 is 16 amino acids. This chain's CDR3 is CASSVRDRGPVDTQYF. CDR3 bases: TGTGCCAGCAGCGTCCGGGACAGGGGGCCCGTAGATACGCAGTATTTT.

The gene calls are TRBV19 and TRBJ2-7; 7 nucleotides match TRBD1. The germline V gene has CDR1 LNHDA and CDR2 SQIVND (reference sequence). The CDR3 runs to 16 residues. V was pared by 3 bases and J by 2 bases, with 10 bases of the junction left unmatched. CDR3 sequence: CASSISATGFPYEQYF. In nucleotides, the CDR3 is TGTGCCAGTAGTATCTCGGCGACAGGGTTCCCCTACGAGCAGTACTTC. The whole variable domain, filled in from reference TRBV19 and TRBJ2-7, reads DGGITQSPKYLFRKEGQNVTLSCEQNLNHDAMYWYRQDPGQGLRLIYYSQIVNDFQKGDIAEGYSVSREKKESFPLTVTSAQKNPTAFYLCASSISATGFPYEQYFGPGTRLTVT.

In DNA, the CDR3 is TGTGCCAGCTCACCGGCCCTCGGTGACACCTACGAGCAGTACTTC. Translation: CASSPALGDTYEQYF. J is TRBJ2-7 and V is TRBV18, with D uncertain. The CDR3 consists of 15 residues. V was cut by 3 bases and J by 2 bases, with 14 bases left in between. CDR1 is KGHSH and CDR2 is LQKENI in the germline V gene.

The chain couples TRBV15 to TRBJ2-7, with TRBD2 matching over 12 bases. CDR1 and CDR2 from the germline V gene are LNHNV and YYDKDF (reference sequence). This CDR3 region has 16 residues. Trimming at V came to 2 bases and at J to 7 bases, leaving 9 bases not matched to a gene. The CDR3 coding sequence is TGTGCCACCAGCAGAACCCTAGCGGGGGGGCCAAGGGAGCAGTACTTC. Translated, it gives CATSRTLAGGPREQYF.

In its sample, this clone was seen once. The chain links TRBV19 to TRBJ1-3; no clear D gene. Germline loops: CDR1 LNHDA, CDR2 SQIVND (reference sequence). This CDR3 is 15 amino acids long. V was shortened by 3 bases and J by 0 bases, with 9 bases between the two germline ends. The CDR3 here is CASSMSGSSGNTIYF. Written as DNA, the CDR3 is TGTGCCAGTAGTATGAGCGGCTCCTCTGGAAACACCATATATTTT.

The genes are TRBV5-1 and TRBJ2-1; 7 nucleotides line up with TRBD2. V dropped 0 bases and J dropped 3; count of bases not matched to a gene: 6. This CDR3 is built from 16 residues. Germline CDR1 and CDR2: SGHRS and YFSETQ. The CDR3 region has the DNA TGCGCCAGCAGCTTGGCCCCAGCGGGGAACTACAATGAGCAGTTCTTC. Its protein is CASSLAPAGNYNEQFF.

As to this clone: Other DNA sequences in this sample translate to the same CDR3. This CDR3 is CASSYSRGSGNEQFF. DNA of the CDR3: TGTGCCAGCAGTTACAGCCGAGGGTCGGGCAATGAGCAGTTCTTC. This chain links TRBV6-5 with TRBJ2-1, with D tentatively TRBD2 (5 bases). Germline CDR1 reads MNHEY; CDR2 reads SVGAGI. The germline V and J ends were trimmed by 2 bases and 6 bases, with 14 bases remaining between them. The CDR3 contains 15 residues.

The V and J genes are TRBV28 and TRBJ1-2; D is unclear. Germline V lookup: CDR1 MDHEN, CDR2 SYDVKM. V dropped 5 bases and J dropped 4 bases, with 11 bases sitting between them. The CDR3 runs to 13 residues. In DNA form, the CDR3 reads TGTGCCAGCAGTCAACTGGGCGGCTATGGCTACACCTTC. It translates to CASSQLGGYGYTF.

In its sample, this clone was seen once. The chain combines TRBV2 with TRBJ1-6; a possible D gene is TRBD1 (5 bases). Per germline, CDR1 SNHLY and CDR2 FYNNEI. V lost 5 bases, J lost 8 bases, and 13 bases lay in between. This CDR3 region has 14 residues. The CDR3 reads CASSWGGRDSPLHF. The CDR3 DNA reads as TGTGCCAGCAGTTGGGGGGGACGGGATTCACCCCTCCACTTT.

The rearrangement joins TRBV29-1 to TRBJ1-3, with D perhaps TRBD1 (6 bases). The CDR3 has 14 amino acids. Germline assignment: CDR1 SQVTM and CDR2 ANQGSEA. V dropped 3 bases and J dropped 3 bases, with 12 bases sitting between them. The CDR3 DNA reads TGCAGCGTTGACGAAGGCAGGGGTGGAAACACCATATATTTT. It translates to CSVDEGRGGNTIYF. The full variable domain, completed using reference TRBV29-1 and TRBJ1-3, is SAVISQKPSRDICQRGTSLTIQCQVDSQVTMMFWYRQQPGQSLTLIATANQGSEATYESGFVIDKFPISRPNLTFSTLTVSNMSPEDSSIYLCSVDEGRGGNTIYFGEGSWLTVV.

The chain links TRBV19 to TRBJ1-3; 8 bases match TRBD1. CDR1 is LNHDA and CDR2 is SQIVND in the germline V gene (reference sequence). V trimming: 2 bases; J trimming: 3 bases; junction bases outside the gene matches: 3. The CDR3 spans 15 residues. The chain's CDR3 is CASSIRTGYGNTIYF. CDR3 in DNA: TGTGCCAGTAGTATACGGACAGGGTATGGAAACACCATATATTTT.

This chain connects TRBV4-1 to TRBJ2-1, with 9 bases matching TRBD1. The CDR3 extends over 17 amino acids. Germline loops: CDR1 MGHRA, CDR2 YSYEKL. The V and J ends lost 4 bases and 4 bases, in that order; junction bases with no gene match: 11. The CDR3 sequence is CASSPSEQGAGYNEQFF. CDR3 sequence (DNA): TGCGCCAGCAGCCCCTCAGAACAGGGGGCTGGATACAATGAGCAGTTCTTC.

J is TRBJ2-1 and V is TRBV7-6; 13 bases match TRBD2. The CDR3 loop spans 16 amino acids. Germline V gene sequence: CDR1 SGHVS, CDR2 FNYEAQ. Trimming took 3 bases from V and 7 from J; bases not matched to a gene: 6. For the CDR3, the DNA is TGTGCCAGCAGCTTCCTGACTAGCGGGGGGTCGAATGAGCAGTTCTTC. Translation gives CASSFLTSGGSNEQFF.

This chain connects TRBV18 to TRBJ1-3, with a possible D match to TRBD1 (5 bases). Trimming took off 3 bases at V and 0 bases at J, with 9 bases between the two ends. The CDR3 is 15 amino acids. The germline V gene has CDR1 KGHSH and CDR2 LQKENI. The CDR3: CASSPSGGSGNTIYF. The CDR3 DNA sequence: TGTGCCAGCTCACCGTCCGGGGGCTCTGGAAACACCATATATTTT.

V usage is TRBV5-1 and J usage is TRBJ2-1; tentative D call: TRBD1 (5 bases). V was cut by 9 bases and J by 0 bases, with 7 bases left in between. Germline CDR1 and CDR2: SGHRS and YFSETQ. The CDR3 runs to 12 residues. CDR3: CATRVSYNEQFF. CDR3 sequence (DNA): TGCGCCACCAGGGTCTCCTACAATGAGCAGTTCTTC.

The CDR3 is CASSPGLAGVETQYF. The CDR3 region has the DNA TGCGCCAGCAGCCCGGGACTAGCGGGGGTGGAGACCCAGTACTTC. The J gene is TRBJ2-5, the V gene TRBV5-1, with TRBD2 matching 14 bases. Germline assignment: CDR1 SGHRS and CDR2 YFSETQ. The CDR3 has 15 amino acids. The ends lost 4 bases at V and 5 bases at J; junction bases unmatched: 4.

The chain combines TRBV7-2 with TRBJ1-2, with a possible D match to TRBD1 (6 bases). The germline V gene encodes CDR1 SGHTA and CDR2 FQGNSA. With 1 base removed from V and 8 bases from J, the gap between germline ends came to 11 bases. The CDR3 contains 13 residues. The CDR3: CASSLVSGDGYTF. DNA of the CDR3: TGTGCCAGCAGCTTAGTGTCAGGGGACGGCTACACCTTC.

V and J are TRBV7-9 and TRBJ2-7; D perhaps matches TRBD1 (5 bases). This CDR3 region has 16 residues. Germline loops: CDR1 SEHNR, CDR2 FQNEAQ (reference sequence). Trimming shortened V by 1 base and J by 2 bases, and 15 bases separated the two germline ends. The CDR3 DNA follows: TGTGCCAGCAGCTTAGGGGGTGGCAGGGTAGCCTACGAGCAGTACTTC. Amino acids: CASSLGGGRVAYEQYF.

The chain recombines TRBV7-2 with TRBJ1-2; D remains unclear. Germline CDR1 and CDR2: SGHTA and FQGNSA. The V end lost 0 bases, the J end lost 0 bases, and 5 bases lay between the germline ends. This CDR3 has 14 residues. The CDR3 here is CASSLAGSNYGYTF. In DNA form, the CDR3 reads TGTGCCAGCAGCTTAGCTGGTTCTAACTATGGCTACACCTTC.